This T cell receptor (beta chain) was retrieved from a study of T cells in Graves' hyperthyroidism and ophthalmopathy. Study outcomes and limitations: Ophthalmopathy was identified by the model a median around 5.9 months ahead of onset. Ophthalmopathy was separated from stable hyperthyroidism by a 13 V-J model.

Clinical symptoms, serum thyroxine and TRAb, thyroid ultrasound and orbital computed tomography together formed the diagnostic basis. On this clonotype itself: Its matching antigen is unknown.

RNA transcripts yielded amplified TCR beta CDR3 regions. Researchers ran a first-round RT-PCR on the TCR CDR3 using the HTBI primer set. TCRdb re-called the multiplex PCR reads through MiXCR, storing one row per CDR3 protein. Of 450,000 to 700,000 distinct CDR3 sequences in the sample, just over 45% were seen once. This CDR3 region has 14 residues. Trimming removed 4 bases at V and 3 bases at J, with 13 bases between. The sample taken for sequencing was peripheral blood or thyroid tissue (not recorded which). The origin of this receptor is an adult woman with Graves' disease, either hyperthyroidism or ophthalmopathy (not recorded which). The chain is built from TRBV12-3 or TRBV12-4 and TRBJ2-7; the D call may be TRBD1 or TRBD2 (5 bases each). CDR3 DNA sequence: TGTGCCAGCAGTTGGCCGGGACGGAACTACGAGCAGTACTTC. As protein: CASSWPGRNYEQYF.